This T cell receptor (beta chain) was profiled in a study of T cells in Graves' hyperthyroidism and ophthalmopathy. Study results and caveats: The model forecast ophthalmopathy, anticipating it by a median approximately 6.2 months before onset. Ophthalmopathy and stable hyperthyroidism were told apart by a 13 V-J model.

At least ten counts were recorded for this clonotype. No antigen is known for it. RNA transcripts yielded amplified TCR beta CDR3 regions. Using the HTBI primer set, a first-round RT-PCR was run on the TCR CDR3. Using its own MiXCR run on the multiplex PCR reads, TCRdb lists one record per CDR3 protein. The data hold fewer than 400,000 distinct CDR3 sequences, with around 16% observed a single time. V lost 0 bases and J 4 bases, leaving 10 bases between the germline ends. The germline V gene has CDR1 SGHAT and CDR2 FQNNGV. The CDR3 is 14 amino acids. Diagnosis rested on symptoms, serum thyroxine and TRAb, thyroid ultrasound, and orbital computed tomography.

The chain combines TRBV11-2 with TRBJ2-7; no clear D. This clonotype originated in a man aged 25-45 years with Graves' hyperthyroidism. Sequencing was performed on blood. The CDR3 protein is CASSLDLPLYEQYF. In nucleotides, the CDR3 is TGTGCCAGCAGCTTAGATCTCCCCCTATACGAGCAGTACTTC.